The rows below give T cell receptor beta chains drawn from one sample of a study of blood T cell repertoires in COVID-19. Here immunoSEQ multiplex PCR was the method, and the copy in TCRdb shows in-frame clones only, minus some. The repertoire holds about 190,000 clones, 75% to 90% seen once, with about 1% in the top ten. Sample: peripheral blood. The receptors were sampled from a man aged 25 to 40 with acute or convalescent COVID-19. Both conserved end residues are part of each CDR3. D genes are given only for firm matches. Clone size appears in some rows only: once, few, many, or a class for an expanded clone.

cdr3_aa cdr3_nt d_call j_call v_call clone_size
CATSRTPSEEQYF TGTGCCACCTCTCGGACTCCCAGTGAAGAGCAGTACTTC - TRBJ2-7 TRBV11-3 -
CASSLAEPSYNEQFF TGTGCCAGCAGCCTAGCGGAGCCCTCCTACAATGAGCAGTTCTTC TRBD2 TRBJ2-1 TRBV7-9 few
CASSLRGGNTEAFF TGTGCCAGCAGTTTACGCGGCGGGAACACTGAAGCTTTCTTT - TRBJ1-1 TRBV27 -
CASSRTGGDYGYTF TGTGCCAGCAGCCGGACAGGGGGTGACTATGGCTACACCTTC TRBD1 TRBJ1-2 TRBV3-1/TRBV3-2 -
CASSAGGWDSYGYTF TGTGCCAGCAGCGCTGGCGGGTGGGACAGCTATGGCTACACCTTC TRBD1 TRBJ1-2 TRBV9 -
CANCGTTGENEQFF TGTGCCAATTGCGGGACTACGGGGGAAAATGAGCAGTTCTTC TRBD2 TRBJ2-1 TRBV3-1/TRBV3-2 -
CASSLSGGGAYEQYF TGCGCCAGCAGCTTGTCTGGCGGGGGGGCCTACGAGCAGTACTTC TRBD2 TRBJ2-7 TRBV5-1 -
CASTYRGGYTF TGTGCCAGCACCTACAGGGGGGGCTACACCTTC TRBD1 TRBJ1-2 TRBV28 once
CASSLNRAGIVQYF TGTGCCAGCAGCTTAAATCGGGCCGGGATTGTTCAGTACTTC - TRBJ2-4 TRBV11-1 -
CASSVEAYARVAGELFF TGTGCCAGCAGCGTAGAGGCCTACGCGAGGGTGGCCGGGGAGCTGTTTTTT - TRBJ2-2 TRBV9 -
CASSLSPPAGLNQPQHF TGTGCCAGCAGTTTATCCCCCCCCGCAGGGCTCAATCAGCCCCAGCATTTT - TRBJ1-5 TRBV27 -
CASSEAGVANQPQHF TGTGCCAGCAGCGAAGCAGGGGTAGCGAATCAGCCCCAGCATTTT - TRBJ1-5 TRBV9 -
CASSQLAGGLSSYNEQFF TGCGCCAGCAGCCAGTTAGCGGGAGGCCTGAGCTCCTACAATGAGCAGTTCTTC TRBD2 TRBJ2-1 TRBV4-1 -
CASRGPGGVNTGELFF TGTGCCAGCAGAGGGCCGGGAGGTGTGAACACCGGGGAGCTGTTTTTT TRBD2 TRBJ2-2 TRBV6-6 -
CASSLGQGGIRNTEAFF TGTGCCAGCAGCTTAGGACAGGGAGGTATACGGAACACTGAAGCTTTCTTT TRBD1 TRBJ1-1 TRBV5-4 -
CASSPLESGELFF TGTGCCAGCAGTCCTCTAGAATCTGGGGAGCTGTTTTTT - TRBJ2-2 TRBV2 -
CASSLSNRGTYEQYF TGTGCCAGCAGTTTATCGAACAGGGGAACCTACGAGCAGTACTTC TRBD1 TRBJ2-7 TRBV27 -
CSVVGLAGAHQETQYF TGCAGCGTTGTCGGGCTAGCGGGAGCTCACCAAGAGACCCAGTACTTC TRBD2 TRBJ2-5 TRBV29-1 -
CAIRGDTRGDTQYF TGTGCCATCAGGGGAGACACCCGGGGAGATACGCAGTATTTT - TRBJ2-3 TRBV10-3 -
CASSDWAGGRRNIQYF TGTGCCAGCAGCGACTGGGCGGGGGGGCGTAGAAACATTCAGTACTTC TRBD2 TRBJ2-4 TRBV5-4 -
CASSQDSPGLNIQYF TGCGCCAGCAGCCAAGATTCTCCAGGGTTGAACATTCAGTACTTC - TRBJ2-4 TRBV4-1 -
CASSYSIRDRGHSDTQYF TGTGCCAGCAGTTACTCGATAAGAGACAGGGGGCATTCGGATACGCAGTATTTT TRBD1 TRBJ2-3 TRBV6-2/TRBV6-3 -
CASSYLNYGYTF TGTGCCAGCAGTTATCTTAACTATGGCTACACCTTC - TRBJ1-2 TRBV28 few
CASSLVSEETQYF TGTGCCAGCAGCTTAGTGTCCGAAGAGACCCAGTACTTC - TRBJ2-5 TRBV7-6 -
CASSEFGGGATDTQYF TGTGCCAGCAGTGAATTTGGCGGGGGGGCGACAGATACGCAGTATTTT TRBD2 TRBJ2-3 TRBV25-1 -
CASSRTTGFEPLHF TGTGCCAGCAGCCGGACAACGGGTTTTGAACCCCTCCACTTT - TRBJ1-6 TRBV5-5 -
CASSIDSSYTEAFF TGTGCCAGTAGTATAGATTCCTCGTACACTGAAGCTTTCTTT - TRBJ1-1 TRBV19 few
CASSATGYNEQFF TGTGCCAGCAGCGCCACAGGGTACAATGAGCAGTTCTTC - TRBJ2-1 TRBV11-2 few
CASRSIFSYEQYF TGTGCCAGCAGGAGCATCTTCTCCTACGAGCAGTACTTC - TRBJ2-7 TRBV7-9 -
CASAGTVDSPLHF TGTGCCAGCGCGGGGACAGTTGATTCACCCCTCCACTTT TRBD1 TRBJ1-6 TRBV5-6 -
CSVQQGAGELFF TGCAGCGTCCAACAGGGTGCCGGGGAGCTGTTTTTT - TRBJ2-2 TRBV29-1 -
CATRDRSTGELFF TGTGCCACCAGGGACAGGTCGACGGGGGAGCTGTTTTTT TRBD1 TRBJ2-2 TRBV24-1 -
CASSLSTGSYTF TGTGCCAGCAGCTTATCGACAGGGTCCTACACCTTC TRBD1 TRBJ1-2 TRBV7-9 -
CASSLLFRLAGSVSGANVLTF TGCGCCAGCAGCTTACTATTCCGACTAGCGGGTTCTGTCTCTGGGGCCAACGTCCTGACTTTC TRBD2 TRBJ2-6 TRBV5-1 once
CASSLHPDYGYTF TGTGCCAGCAGTCTGCACCCAGACTATGGCTACACCTTC - TRBJ1-2 TRBV12-3/TRBV12-4 -
CASRGQGAYEQYF TGTGCCAGCAGAGGGCAGGGGGCATACGAGCAGTACTTC TRBD1 TRBJ2-7 TRBV6-5 -
CASSGWGREGGEQYF TGTGCCAGCAGCGGATGGGGGCGGGAGGGCGGCGAGCAGTACTTC TRBD2 TRBJ2-7 TRBV5-6 -
CASQDRGLSPLHF TGTGCCAGCCAAGACAGGGGGCTTTCACCCCTCCACTTT TRBD1 TRBJ1-6 TRBV2 -
CAWSAAGGTYEQYF TGTGCCTGGAGTGCCGCGGGCGGTACCTACGAGCAGTACTTC - TRBJ2-7 TRBV30 -
CASSVAAGETQYF TGTGCCAGCAGCGTAGCAGCGGGAGAGACCCAGTACTTC - TRBJ2-5 TRBV9 once
CASSLNNGLAGNEQFF TGTGCCAGCAGCTTGAACAATGGTTTAGCGGGGAATGAGCAGTTCTTC TRBD2 TRBJ2-1 TRBV5-6 -
CSVTTGPNTEAFF TGCAGCGTGACGACAGGACCGAACACTGAAGCTTTCTTT - TRBJ1-1 TRBV29-1 -
CASSREGPRSPLHF TGCGCCAGCAGCCGGGAAGGACCGCGGTCACCCCTCCACTTT - TRBJ1-6 TRBV5-1 few
CASSLVEANYEQYF TGTGCCAGCAGCTTGGTAGAGGCCAACTACGAGCAGTACTTC - TRBJ2-7 TRBV5-6 -
CASSPGKGREKLFF TGTGCCAGCAGCCCGGGAAAGGGTCGGGAAAAACTGTTTTTT - TRBJ1-4 TRBV28 once
CASSFGGANSPLHF TGTGCCAGCAGCTTCGGGGGAGCTAATTCACCCCTCCACTTT - TRBJ1-6 TRBV13 -